The 10 T cell receptor beta chains in this list originate from one sample, sequenced in a study of blood T cells in healthy people across ages. Sample-barcoded 5' priming and a J-beta primer mix drove a second PCR of about 6 to 12 cycles. TCRdb reprocessed the 5' RACE reads via MiXCR and lists one record per CDR3 protein. The repertoire holds about 1 million distinct CDR3 sequences, with under 55% as singletons. The sequencing input was blood. The receptors stem from a woman in her sixties in good health.

The J gene is TRBJ1-2, the V gene TRBV2, with 7 bases aligning to TRBD1. The CDR3 runs to 13 residues. Germline CDR1 SNHLY, CDR2 FYNNEI. Germline trimming cut 6 bases from V and 4 bases from J; bases unmatched to any gene: 5. DNA for the CDR3: TGTGCCAGCAGGAAAGACAGGGCCTATGGCTACACCTTC. Translation gives CASRKDRAYGYTF.

The rearrangement links TRBV21-1 to TRBJ2-7. TRBV21-1 is a documented pseudogene. The CDR3 contains 15 residues. The CDR3, as DNA: TGTGCCAGCAGCAAAGGATCTGAGAAAGGGTACGAGCAGTACTTC. It specifies CASSKGSEKGYEQYF.

Turning to this clonotype: One end of the junction fails to match germline, which may point to a read error. The chain links TRBV7-2 to TRBJ2-3, with D possibly TRBD1 on 6 matching bases. CDR1 and CDR2 (germline): SGHTA, FQGNSA. The CDR3 spans 15 residues. Here the CDR3 reads CACSQGTTSTDTQYF. The CDR3 nucleotides are TGTGCCTGCAGCCAAGGGACAACTAGCACAGATACGCAGTATTTT.

This clonotype has just a few counts. The chain combines TRBV28 with TRBJ2-5; 11 bases align to TRBD2. The ends lost 1 base at V and 3 bases at J; junction bases unmatched: 7. The CDR3 is made up of 17 amino acids. CDR1 and CDR2 (germline): MDHEN, SYDVKM. CDR3: CASSLFGLAGGEETQYF. CDR3 in DNA: TGTGCCAGCAGTTTATTTGGGCTAGCGGGAGGAGAAGAGACCCAGTACTTC.

The chain joins TRBV10-3 to TRBJ2-7, with 7 positions matching TRBD1. The CDR3 is 11 residues long. Looked up from germline, CDR1 is ENHRY and CDR2 is SYGVKD. Trimming removed 10 bases from V and 6 bases from J; junction bases left unmatched: 6. The CDR3 bases are TGTGCCAGCAGGGACAGCCTCGAGCAGTACTTC. Protein sequence: CASRDSLEQYF.

This rearrangement joins TRBV7-6 to TRBJ2-5; no definite D call. The CDR3 is 16 residues long. Deletions cut 2 bases from V and 5 bases from J, with 18 bases between. Germline V gene data show CDR1 as SGHVS and CDR2 as FNYEAQ. CDR3 sequence: CASSLFHSKSHETQYF. The DNA of the CDR3 is TGTGCCAGCAGCTTATTTCACAGTAAATCCCACGAGACCCAGTACTTC.

V usage is TRBV27 and J usage is TRBJ1-2; 7 nucleotides line up with TRBD1. The V and J ends lost 5 bases and 3 bases, in that order; junction bases with no gene match: 6. The CDR3 has 14 residues. Per germline, CDR1 MNHEY and CDR2 SMNVEV (reference sequence). DNA of the CDR3: TGTGCCAGCAGTATACAGGGGACTGACTATGGCTACACCTTC. Protein product: CASSIQGTDYGYTF.

The rearrangement uses TRBV29-1 and TRBJ1-2; D remains unclear. This CDR3 has 13 residues. Deletions cut 4 bases from V and 4 bases from J, with 13 bases between. Germline CDR1 reads SQVTM; CDR2 reads ANQGSEA. In DNA, the CDR3 is TGCAGCGTTGGAGAGGGAGGAGTCTATGGCTACACCTTC. This encodes CSVGEGGVYGYTF.

This clonotype was counted a few times. The gene calls are TRBV25-1 and TRBJ2-7; D gene uncertain. V was clipped by 4 bases and J by 9 bases, with 16 bases between them. This CDR3 contains 13 residues. Germline-derived CDR1 and CDR2 are MGHDK and SYGVNS. CDR3 in amino acids: CASSVSGWNGQYF. CDR3 nucleotides: TGTGCCAGCAGTGTGTCGGGCTGGAACGGGCAGTACTTC.

The chain combines TRBV20-1 with TRBJ1-5, with D perhaps TRBD1 (5 bases). The CDR3 loop spans 14 amino acids. Germline V gene sequence: CDR1 DFQATT, CDR2 SNEGSKA (reference sequence). The V and J ends lost 6 bases and 5 bases respectively, with 17 bases between them. In DNA, the CDR3 is TGCAGTGCCCTCAGACAGTTATTGGATCAGCCCCAGCATTTT. It is translated as CSALRQLLDQPQHF.